This TCR beta chain was profiled in a study of shared clonotypes between healthy human individuals. Whole-study results and caveats: Naive subsets typically showed greater estimated richness than memory subsets. Against clonotypes common to all four donors, non-shared ones had lower generation probabilities.

Terminally differentiated effector memory CD45RA+ cells were excluded by CCR7 positive selection of CD45RO-negative cells. Repertoires were generated with immunoSEQ multiplex PCR, while TCRdb's copy carries only in-frame clones and drops some. The sample includes 750,000 to 1,000,000 clones, approximately 92% seen only once; the top ten take 24%. The V gene's germline CDR1 is MDHEN and CDR2 SYDVKM. The V and J ends lost 8 bases and 0 bases, in that order; junction bases with no gene match: 4. The CDR3 is 14 residues long. Notes on this clone: The target antigen is unknown.

J is TRBJ2-3 and V is TRBV28; 8 nucleotides line up with TRBD2. This TCR derives from a man aged 25 to 40 in good health. Sequencing was carried out using naive CD8+ T cells sorted from blood. As DNA, the CDR3 is TGTGCCAGCCCAGCGGGAGATAGCACAGATACGCAGTATTTT. It specifies CASPAGDSTDTQYF.